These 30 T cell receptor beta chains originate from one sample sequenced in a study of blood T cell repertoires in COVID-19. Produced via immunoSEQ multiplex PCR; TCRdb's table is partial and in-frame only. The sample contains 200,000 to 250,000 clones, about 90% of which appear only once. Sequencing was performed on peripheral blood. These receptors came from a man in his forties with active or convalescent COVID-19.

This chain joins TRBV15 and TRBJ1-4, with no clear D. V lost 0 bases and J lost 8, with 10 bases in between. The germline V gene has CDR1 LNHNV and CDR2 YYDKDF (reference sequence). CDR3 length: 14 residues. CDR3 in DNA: TGTGCCACCAGCAGAGATCCTACGGGGGAAAAACTGTTTTTT. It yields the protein CATSRDPTGEKLFF.

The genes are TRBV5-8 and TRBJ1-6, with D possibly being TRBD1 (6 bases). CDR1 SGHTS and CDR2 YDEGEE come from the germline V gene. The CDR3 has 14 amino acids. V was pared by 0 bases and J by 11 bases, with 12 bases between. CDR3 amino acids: CASSLADSTAPLHF. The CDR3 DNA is TGTGCCAGCAGCTTGGCGGACAGCACAGCACCCCTCCACTTT.

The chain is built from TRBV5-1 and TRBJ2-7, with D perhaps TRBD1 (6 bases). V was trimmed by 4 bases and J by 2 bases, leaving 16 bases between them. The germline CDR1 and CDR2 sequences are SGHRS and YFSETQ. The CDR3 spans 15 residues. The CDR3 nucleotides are TGCGCCAGCAGCCCTCAGACAGGAGGCCCCTACGAGCAGTACTTC. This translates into CASSPQTGGPYEQYF.

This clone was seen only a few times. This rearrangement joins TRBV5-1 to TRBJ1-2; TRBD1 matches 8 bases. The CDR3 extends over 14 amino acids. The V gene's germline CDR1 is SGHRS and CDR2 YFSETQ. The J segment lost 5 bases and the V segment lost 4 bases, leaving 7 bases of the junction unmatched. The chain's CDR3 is CASSLTRQGYGYTF. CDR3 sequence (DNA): TGCGCCAGCAGCCTGACTCGACAGGGGTATGGCTACACCTTC.

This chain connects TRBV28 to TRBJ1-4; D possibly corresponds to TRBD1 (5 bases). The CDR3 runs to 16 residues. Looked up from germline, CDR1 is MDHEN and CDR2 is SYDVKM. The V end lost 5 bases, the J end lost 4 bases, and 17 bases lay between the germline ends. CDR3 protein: CASSRRRTSYNEKLFF. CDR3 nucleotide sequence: TGTGCCAGCAGTCGACGCCGGACATCGTATAATGAAAAACTGTTTTTT.

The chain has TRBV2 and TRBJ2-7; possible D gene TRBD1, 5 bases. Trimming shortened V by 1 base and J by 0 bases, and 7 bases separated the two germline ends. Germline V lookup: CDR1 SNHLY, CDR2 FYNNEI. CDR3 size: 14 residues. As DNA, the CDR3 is TGTGCCAGCAGTGAAGTGGACATCTCCTACGAGCAGTACTTC. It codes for CASSEVDISYEQYF.

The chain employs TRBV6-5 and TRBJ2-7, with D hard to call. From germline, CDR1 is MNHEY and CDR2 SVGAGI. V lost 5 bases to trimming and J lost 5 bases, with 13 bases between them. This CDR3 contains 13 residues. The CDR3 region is CASSPPSTNEQYF. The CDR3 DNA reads TGTGCCAGCAGTCCCCCCTCAACAAACGAGCAGTACTTC.

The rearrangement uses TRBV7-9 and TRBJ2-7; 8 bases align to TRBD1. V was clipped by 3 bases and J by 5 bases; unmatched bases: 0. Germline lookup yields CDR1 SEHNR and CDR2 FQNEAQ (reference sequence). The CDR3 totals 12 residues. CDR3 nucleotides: TGTGCCAGCAGCTTGGACAGGGACGAGCAGTACTTC. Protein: CASSLDRDEQYF.

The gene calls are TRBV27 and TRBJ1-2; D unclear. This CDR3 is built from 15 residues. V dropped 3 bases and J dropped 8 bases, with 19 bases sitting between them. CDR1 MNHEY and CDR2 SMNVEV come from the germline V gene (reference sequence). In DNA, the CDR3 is TGTGCCAGCAGTTTCGGAACCGTGGGCCCCCTGGGCTACACCTTC. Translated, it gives CASSFGTVGPLGYTF.

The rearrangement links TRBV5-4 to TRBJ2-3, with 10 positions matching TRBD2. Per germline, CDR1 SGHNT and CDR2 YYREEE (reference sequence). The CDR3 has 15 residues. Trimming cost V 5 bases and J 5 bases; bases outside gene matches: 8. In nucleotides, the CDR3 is TGTGCCAGCAGAAAAAGCGGGAGGGAGGGAGATACGCAGTATTTT. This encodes CASRKSGREGDTQYF.

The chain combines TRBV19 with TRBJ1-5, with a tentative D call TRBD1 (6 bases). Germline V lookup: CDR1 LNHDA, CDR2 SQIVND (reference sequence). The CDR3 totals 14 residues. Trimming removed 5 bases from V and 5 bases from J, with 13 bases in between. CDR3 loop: CASSEQGLDQPQHF. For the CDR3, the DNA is TGTGCCAGTAGTGAACAGGGTTTGGATCAGCCCCAGCATTTT.

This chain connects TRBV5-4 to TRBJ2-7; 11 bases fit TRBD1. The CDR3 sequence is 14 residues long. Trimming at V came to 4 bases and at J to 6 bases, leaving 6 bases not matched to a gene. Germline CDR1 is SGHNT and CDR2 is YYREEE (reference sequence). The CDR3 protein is CASSKTGTGGEQYF. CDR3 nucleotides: TGTGCCAGCAGCAAAACCGGGACAGGGGGCGAGCAGTACTTC.

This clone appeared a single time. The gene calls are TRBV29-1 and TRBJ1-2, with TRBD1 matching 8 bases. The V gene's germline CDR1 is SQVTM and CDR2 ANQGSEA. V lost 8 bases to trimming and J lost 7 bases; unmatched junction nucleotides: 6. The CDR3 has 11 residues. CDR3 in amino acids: CSHYDRGGYTF. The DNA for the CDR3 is TGCAGCCATTACGACAGGGGTGGCTACACCTTC.

The CDR3 nucleotides read TGTGCCAGCAGCGTGACAGACTCTGGAAACACCATATATTTT. Translation gives CASSVTDSGNTIYF. The chain recombines TRBV9 with TRBJ1-3; a possible D gene is TRBD1 (5 bases). From germline, CDR1 is SGDLS and CDR2 YYNGEE. The CDR3 runs to 14 residues. Trimming cost V 2 bases and J 0 bases, with 6 bases left between them.

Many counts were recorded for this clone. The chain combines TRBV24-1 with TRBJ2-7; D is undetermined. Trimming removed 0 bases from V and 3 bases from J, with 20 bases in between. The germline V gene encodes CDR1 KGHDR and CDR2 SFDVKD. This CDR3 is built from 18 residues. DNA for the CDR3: TGTGCCACCAGTGATTTGACGCGGTCTTTTGACGGCATCTACGAGCAGTACTTC. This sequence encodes CATSDLTRSFDGIYEQYF.

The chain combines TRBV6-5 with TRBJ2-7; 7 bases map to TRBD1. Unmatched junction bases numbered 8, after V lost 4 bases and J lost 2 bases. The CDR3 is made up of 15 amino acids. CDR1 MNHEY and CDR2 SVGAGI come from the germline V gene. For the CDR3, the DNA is TGTGCCAGCAGTTTCTCCGGGACAGAGACCTACGAGCAGTACTTC. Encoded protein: CASSFSGTETYEQYF.

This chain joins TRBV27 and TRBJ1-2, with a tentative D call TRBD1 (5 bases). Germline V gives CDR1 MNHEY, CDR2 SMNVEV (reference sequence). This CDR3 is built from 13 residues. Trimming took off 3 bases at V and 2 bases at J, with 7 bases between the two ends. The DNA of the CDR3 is TGTGCCAGCAGTTTGGGGCCGAACTATGGCTACACCTTC. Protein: CASSLGPNYGYTF.

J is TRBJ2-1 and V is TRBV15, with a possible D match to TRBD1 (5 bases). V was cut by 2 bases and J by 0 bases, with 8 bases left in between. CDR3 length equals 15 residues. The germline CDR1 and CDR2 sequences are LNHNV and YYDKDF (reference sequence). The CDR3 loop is CATSRRGLSYNEQFF. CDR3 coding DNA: TGTGCCACCAGCAGAAGGGGCCTCTCCTACAATGAGCAGTTCTTC. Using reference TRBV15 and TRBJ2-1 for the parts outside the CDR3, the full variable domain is DAMVIQNPRYQVTQFGKPVTLSCSQTLNHNVMYWYQQKSSQAPKLLFHYYDKDFNNEADTPDNFQSRRPNTSFCFLDIRSPGLGDTAMYLCATSRRGLSYNEQFFGPGTRLTVL.

The CDR3 loop reads CASRLETGFNEQFF. The CDR3 DNA reads as TGTGCCAGCCGGTTAGAGACAGGGTTCAATGAGCAGTTCTTC. The V gene is TRBV6-6, the J gene TRBJ2-1; TRBD1 matches at 7 bases. Per the germline V gene, CDR1 is MNHNY and CDR2 is SVGAGI (reference sequence). Losses at the gene ends were 8 bases for V and 6 bases for J; bases not matched to a gene: 10. This CDR3 has 14 residues.

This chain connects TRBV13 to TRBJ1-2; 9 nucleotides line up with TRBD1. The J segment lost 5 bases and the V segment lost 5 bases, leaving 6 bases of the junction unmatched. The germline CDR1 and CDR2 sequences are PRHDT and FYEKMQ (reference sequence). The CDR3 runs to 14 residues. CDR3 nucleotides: TGTGCCAGCAGCGACGGGACAGGGAATTATGGCTACACCTTC. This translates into CASSDGTGNYGYTF.

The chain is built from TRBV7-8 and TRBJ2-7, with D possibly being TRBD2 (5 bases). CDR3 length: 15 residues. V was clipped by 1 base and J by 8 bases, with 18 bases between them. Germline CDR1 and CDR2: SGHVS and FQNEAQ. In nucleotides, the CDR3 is TGTGCCAGCAGCTTAGGGGCTAGTCCCGGGGTGCAGCAGTACTTC. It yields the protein CASSLGASPGVQQYF.

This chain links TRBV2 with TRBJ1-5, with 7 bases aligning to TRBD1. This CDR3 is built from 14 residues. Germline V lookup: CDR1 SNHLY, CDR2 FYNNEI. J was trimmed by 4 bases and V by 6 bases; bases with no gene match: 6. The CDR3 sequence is CASSYQGVNQPQHF. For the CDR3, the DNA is TGTGCCAGCAGCTATCAGGGGGTAAATCAGCCCCAGCATTTT.

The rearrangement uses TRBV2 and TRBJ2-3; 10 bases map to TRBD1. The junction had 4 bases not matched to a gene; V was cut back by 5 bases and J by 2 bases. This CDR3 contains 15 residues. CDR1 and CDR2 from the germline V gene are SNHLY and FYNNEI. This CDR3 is CASSRGTGVTDTQYF. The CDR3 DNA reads TGTGCCAGCAGTCGTGGGACAGGGGTCACAGATACGCAGTATTTT. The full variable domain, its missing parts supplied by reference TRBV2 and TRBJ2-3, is EPEVTQTPSHQVTQMGQEVILRCVPISNHLYFYWYRQILGQKVEFLVSFYNNEISEKSEIFDDQFSVERPDGSNFTLKIRSTKLEDSAMYFCASSRGTGVTDTQYFGPGTRLTVL.

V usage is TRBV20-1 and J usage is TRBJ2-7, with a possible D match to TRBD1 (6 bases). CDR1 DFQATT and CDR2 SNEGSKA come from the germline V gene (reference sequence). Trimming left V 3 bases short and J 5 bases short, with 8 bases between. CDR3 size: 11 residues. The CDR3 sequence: CSASRGNEQYF. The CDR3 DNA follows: TGCAGTGCTAGTAGGGGGAACGAGCAGTACTTC.

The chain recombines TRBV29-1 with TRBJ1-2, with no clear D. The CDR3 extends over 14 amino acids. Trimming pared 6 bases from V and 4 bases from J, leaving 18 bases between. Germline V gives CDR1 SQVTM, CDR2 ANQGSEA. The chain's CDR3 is CSVREWTVAYGYTF. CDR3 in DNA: TGCAGCGTCCGGGAGTGGACGGTCGCCTATGGCTACACCTTC.

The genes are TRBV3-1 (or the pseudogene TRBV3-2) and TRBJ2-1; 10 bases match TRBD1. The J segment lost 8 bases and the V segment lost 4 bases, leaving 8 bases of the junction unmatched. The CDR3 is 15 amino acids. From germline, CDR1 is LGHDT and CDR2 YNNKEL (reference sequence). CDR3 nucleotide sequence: TGTGCCAGCAGCCTCGACAGGGGGCTAAGGTATGAGCAGTTCTTC. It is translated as CASSLDRGLRYEQFF.

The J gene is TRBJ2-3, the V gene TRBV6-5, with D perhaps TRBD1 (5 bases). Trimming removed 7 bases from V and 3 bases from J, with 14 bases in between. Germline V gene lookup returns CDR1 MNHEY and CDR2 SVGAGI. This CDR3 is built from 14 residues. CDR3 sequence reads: CASTPDSLTDTQYF. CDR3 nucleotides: TGTGCCAGCACCCCCGACAGTTTAACAGATACGCAGTATTTT.

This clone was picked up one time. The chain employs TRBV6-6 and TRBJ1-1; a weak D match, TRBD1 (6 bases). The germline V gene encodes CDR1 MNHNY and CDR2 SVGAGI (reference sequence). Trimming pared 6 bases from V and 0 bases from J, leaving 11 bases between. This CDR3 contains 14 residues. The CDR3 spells CASSPGHMNTEAFF. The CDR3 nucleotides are TGTGCCAGCAGCCCGGGACACATGAACACTGAAGCTTTCTTT.

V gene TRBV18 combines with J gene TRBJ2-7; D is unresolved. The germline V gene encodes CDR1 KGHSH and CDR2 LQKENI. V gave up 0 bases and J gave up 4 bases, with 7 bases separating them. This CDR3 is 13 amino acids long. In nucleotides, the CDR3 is TGTGCCAGCTCACCACCGTATCGGTACGAGCAGTACTTC. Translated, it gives CASSPPYRYEQYF.

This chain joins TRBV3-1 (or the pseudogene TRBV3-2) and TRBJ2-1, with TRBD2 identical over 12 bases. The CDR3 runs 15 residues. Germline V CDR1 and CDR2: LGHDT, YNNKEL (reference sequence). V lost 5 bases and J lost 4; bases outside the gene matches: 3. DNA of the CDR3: TGTGCCAGCAGCGAGCTAGCGGGGGGGTACAATGAGCAGTTCTTC. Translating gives CASSELAGGYNEQFF.